This T cell receptor beta chain was sequenced during a study of T cell repertoires in cytomegalovirus infection. Study as a whole: CMV infection and matching HLA type were both indicated by public TCR beta signatures.

The V and J ends lost 4 bases and 6 bases respectively, with 21 bases between them. This CDR3 comprises 17 residues. Germline CDR1 KGHDR, CDR2 SFDVKD. This clonotype occurred a few times. The antigen remains undetermined. Study observations and caveats: Carriers of CMV and the relevant HLA type were discriminated by public TCR beta frequency.

TCRdb fed the reads into MiXCR, producing one record per CDR3 protein. In the table there are under 600,000 distinct CDR3 sequences, 15% to 20% of which are singletons. The chain recombines TRBV24-1 with TRBJ2-1; maybe TRBD1 (6 bases). The sequence was collected from a human donor in good health (CMV status not recorded). Some clones in this sample may be carry-over from other donors' samples. The sequenced sample consisted of CD8+ T cells from PBMCs. CDR3 residues: CATSEGDTYYRSNEQFF. The CDR3 DNA is TGTGCCACCAGTGAAGGGGACACCTACTATAGGAGCAATGAGCAGTTCTTC.